Shown below are 28 T cell receptor beta chains from a single sample sequenced in a study of a mutant IDH1 vaccine in newly diagnosed glioma. No cognate antigen is known for these TCRs. Stated time point: week 11, during vaccination. The investigators gave 300 ug of mutant IDH1 20-mer peptide in each vaccine dose, together with topical imiquimod. Only in-frame clones appear in the TCRdb table, and some are missing; sequencing was by immunoSEQ multiplex PCR. The table has 100,000 to 150,000 clones, about 80% seen once. This material consisted of PBMCs, taken from a glioma patient whose treatment included an IDH1 peptide vaccine. The receptors here all came from a man aged 40-49 years with glioma.

The gene calls are TRBV7-6 and TRBJ2-5; maybe TRBD2 (7 bases). V lost 4 bases, J lost 2 bases, and 14 bases lay in between. The CDR3 has 15 amino acids. Germline V CDR1 and CDR2: SGHVS, FNYEAQ. This chain's CDR3 is CASSSPGRGQETQYF. CDR3 nucleotides: TGTGCCAGCAGCTCCCCAGGGAGGGGGCAAGAGACCCAGTACTTC.

The chain is built from TRBV6-5 and TRBJ1-2, with D possibly TRBD1 on 6 matching bases. V was shortened by 7 bases and J by 4 bases, with 16 bases between the two germline ends. CDR3 length equals 14 residues. CDR1 is MNHEY, CDR2 SVGAGI, per germline. CDR3 sequence: CASTTWGQGYGYTF. The CDR3 DNA reads TGTGCCAGCACTACTTGGGGGCAGGGCTATGGCTACACCTTC.

This clone came up once. The V gene is TRBV27, the J gene TRBJ2-7, with no clear D. CDR1 and CDR2 (germline): MNHEY, SMNVEV (reference sequence). The CDR3 consists of 13 residues. Trimming cost V 2 bases and J 2 bases, with 7 bases left between them. CDR3 sequence (DNA): TGTGCCAGCAGTTTACGGGTACCCTACGAGCAGTACTTC. As protein: CASSLRVPYEQYF.

This clone was recorded once. The chain is built from TRBV7-2 and TRBJ2-2; D not resolved. Deletions cut 0 bases from V and 3 bases from J, with 5 bases between. Germline V lookup: CDR1 SGHTA, CDR2 FQGNSA. The CDR3 has 14 residues. The CDR3 loop reads CASSLATYTGELFF. For the CDR3, the DNA is TGTGCCAGCAGCTTAGCAACTTACACCGGGGAGCTGTTTTTT.

J is TRBJ1-2 and V is TRBV18; tentatively, D is TRBD1 (5 bases). Looked up from germline, CDR1 is KGHSH and CDR2 is LQKENI. V was cut by 4 bases and J by 6 bases, with 15 bases left in between. The CDR3 length is 14 residues. The CDR3 loop is CASSHGNSGHGYTF. As DNA, the CDR3 is TGTGCCAGCTCACACGGGAATTCAGGGCATGGCTACACCTTC.

The CDR3 nucleotides are TGTGCCAGCAGCCTTCGAAGGGCCGGGGGAGAGACCCAGTACTTC. Amino acids: CASSLRRAGGETQYF. The J gene is TRBJ2-5, the V gene TRBV7-3; the D gene is possibly TRBD2 (6 bases). From germline, CDR1 is SGHTA and CDR2 FQGTGA. Deletions cut 5 bases from V and 4 bases from J, with 17 bases between. CDR3 length equals 15 residues.

This chain connects TRBV9 to TRBJ1-5, with D tentatively TRBD1 (5 bases). The CDR3 has 14 amino acids. The V gene's germline CDR1 is SGDLS and CDR2 YYNGEE. Trimming left V 4 bases short and J 3 bases short, with 11 bases between. The CDR3 is CASSQGGNNQPQHF. The CDR3 DNA reads TGTGCCAGCAGCCAGGGAGGGAACAATCAGCCCCAGCATTTT.

This clone was counted between two and nine times. The chain couples TRBV7-2 to TRBJ2-3, with 13 bases identical to TRBD2. The ends lost 5 bases at V and 4 bases at J; junction bases unmatched: 6. CDR1 SGHTA and CDR2 FQGNSA come from the germline V gene. The CDR3 loop spans 16 amino acids. The CDR3 DNA reads as TGTGCCAGCAGCCCGATACTAGCGGGGGGGCCAGATACGCAGTATTTT. This sequence encodes CASSPILAGGPDTQYF.

In this sample, this clone turned up once. The chain has TRBV6-5 and TRBJ2-7, with TRBD1 matching over 9 bases. V lost 7 bases and J lost 7; bases outside the gene matches: 8. From germline, CDR1 is MNHEY and CDR2 SVGAGI. This CDR3 comprises 13 residues. CDR3 bases: TGTGCCAGCATTTCTAGGACAGGGGAGGAGCAGTACTTC. Protein: CASISRTGEEQYF.

This chain joins TRBV19 and TRBJ1-2, with D unclear. Germline V gene lookup returns CDR1 LNHDA and CDR2 SQIVND (reference sequence). V was pared by 4 bases and J by 1 base, with 16 bases between. The CDR3 has 16 amino acids. The CDR3 sequence: CASSTHRGSVNYGYTF. In nucleotides, the CDR3 is TGTGCCAGTAGTACACATCGAGGGAGCGTTAACTATGGCTACACCTTC.

This chain connects TRBV5-4 to TRBJ2-7, with 14 bases aligning to TRBD2. Germline V gene lookup returns CDR1 SGHNT and CDR2 YYREEE (reference sequence). The V gene end was trimmed by 4 bases and the J gene end by 0 bases; junction bases not matched to a gene: 3. This CDR3 region has 16 residues. DNA for the CDR3: TGTGCCAGCAGCCCGGGGACTAGCGGGAGCTCCTACGAGCAGTACTTC. Its translation: CASSPGTSGSSYEQYF.

This clone has only a few counts. The J gene is TRBJ1-1, the V gene TRBV29-1; D is unresolved. V was shortened by 7 bases and J by 11 bases, with 11 bases between the two germline ends. The CDR3 has 9 amino acids. CDR1 and CDR2 from the germline V gene are SQVTM and ANQGSEA. This chain's CDR3 is CSDYPKAFF. CDR3 DNA: TGCAGCGATTATCCGAAGGCTTTCTTT.

This clone turned up a few times. The chain links TRBV7-9 to TRBJ1-1, with TRBD1 as a possible D gene (6 bases). CDR1 is SEHNR, CDR2 FQNEAQ, per germline (reference sequence). CDR3 length: 15 amino acids. V lost 1 base and J lost 0, with 9 bases in between. The CDR3 spells CASSLGDRLNTEAFF. The CDR3 region has the DNA TGTGCCAGCAGCTTAGGCGACAGGCTGAACACTGAAGCTTTCTTT.

This chain joins TRBV10-3 and TRBJ1-2; D not certain. CDR1 is ENHRY and CDR2 is SYGVKD in the germline V gene. The CDR3 sequence is 15 residues long. The germline V and J ends were trimmed by 2 bases and 4 bases, with 14 bases remaining between them. DNA of the CDR3: TGTGCCATCAGTGAGGAGGACGGGAAGTCCTATGGCTACACCTTC. Translation: CAISEEDGKSYGYTF.

This clone was seen a few times. The rearrangement joins TRBV5-1 to TRBJ2-7; 7 bases match TRBD1. CDR1 is SGHRS and CDR2 is YFSETQ in the germline V gene. The CDR3 contains 15 residues. J was trimmed by 0 bases and V by 4 bases; bases with no gene match: 7. CDR3 loop: CASSRDRAYSYEQYF. As DNA, the CDR3 is TGCGCCAGCAGCCGCGACAGGGCGTACTCCTACGAGCAGTACTTC.

The chain combines TRBV7-9 with TRBJ1-1; tentative D call: TRBD1 (5 bases). CDR1 and CDR2 from the germline V gene are SEHNR and FQNEAQ (reference sequence). This CDR3 region has 14 residues. V lost 3 bases, J lost 1 base, and 9 bases lay in between. Here the CDR3 DNA reads TGTGCCAGCAGCTTCGGCAGGGCGAACACTGAAGCTTTCTTT. Protein product: CASSFGRANTEAFF.

This clone was seen more than once but under ten times. The J gene is TRBJ2-7, the V gene TRBV28; a possible D gene is TRBD2 (6 bases). Trimming removed 0 bases at V and 3 bases at J, with 12 bases between. There are 15 residues in the CDR3. Germline V gene sequence: CDR1 MDHEN, CDR2 SYDVKM. CDR3 loop: CASSLWGDLDYEQYF. In DNA form, the CDR3 reads TGTGCCAGCAGTTTATGGGGGGACTTGGACTACGAGCAGTACTTC. Full variable domain (outside the CDR3, taken from reference TRBV28 and TRBJ2-7): DVKVTQSSRYLVKRTGEKVFLECVQDMDHENMFWYRQDPGLGLRLIYFSYDVKMKEKGDIPEGYSVSREKKERFSLILESASTNQTSMYLCASSLWGDLDYEQYFGPGTRLTVT.

This sequence joins TRBV27 and TRBJ1-4; D is perhaps TRBD1 (6 bases). CDR3 length: 13 amino acids. V lost 2 bases, J lost 8 bases, and 9 bases lay in between. Germline assignment: CDR1 MNHEY and CDR2 SMNVEV (reference sequence). CDR3 DNA: TGTGCCAGCAGTTTAGGGGGGCGGGAAAAACTGTTTTTT. Its translation: CASSLGGREKLFF. Full variable domain (rest looked up from reference TRBV27 and TRBJ1-4): EAQVTQNPRYLITVTGKKLTVTCSQNMNHEYMSWYRQDPGLGLRQIYYSMNVEVTDKGDVPEGYKVSRKEKRNFPLILESPSPNQTSLYFCASSLGGREKLFFGSGTQLSVL.

The chain links TRBV7-2 to TRBJ2-3; TRBD1 might be the D (5 bases). Germline V lookup: CDR1 SGHTA, CDR2 FQGNSA. V was pared by 6 bases and J by 1 base, with 14 bases between. This CDR3 spans 15 amino acids. DNA for the CDR3: TGTGCCAGCAGACCGGCCGCAGGGCGCACAGATACGCAGTATTTT. Its protein is CASRPAAGRTDTQYF.

The V call is TRBV2, the J call TRBJ1-2; a possible D gene is TRBD1 (5 bases). Trimming took off 5 bases at V and 0 bases at J, with 13 bases between the two ends. This CDR3 is 15 amino acids long. Germline V gives CDR1 SNHLY, CDR2 FYNNEI. Here the CDR3 DNA reads TGTGCCAGCAGTTTGACAGCCGCCTCTAACTATGGCTACACCTTC. Translating gives CASSLTAASNYGYTF.

The chain is built from TRBV28 and TRBJ1-4, with no clear D. The CDR3 spans 16 residues. Germline V CDR1 and CDR2: MDHEN, SYDVKM. V was cut by 6 bases and J by 7 bases, with 21 bases left in between. The CDR3 sequence: CASSLVRGAWSEKLFF. The CDR3 DNA is TGTGCCAGCAGCCTTGTGCGGGGTGCCTGGAGTGAAAAACTGTTTTTT.

V and J are TRBV6-1 and TRBJ1-5; 11 bases line up with TRBD1. This CDR3 has 15 residues. V trimming: 8 bases; J trimming: 4 bases; junction bases outside the gene matches: 7. CDR1 is MNHNS and CDR2 is SASEGT in the germline V gene. The DNA of the CDR3 is TGTGCCAGCGGATCCGGGACAGGGGGAAATCAGCCCCAGCATTTT. This encodes CASGSGTGGNQPQHF.

The CDR3 loop reads CASSQDRGQGHGYTF. Here the CDR3 DNA reads TGTGCCAGCAGTCAGGACAGGGGGCAAGGTCATGGCTACACCTTC. This rearrangement joins TRBV6-1 to TRBJ1-2, with 11 nucleotides matching TRBD1. CDR1 is MNHNS, CDR2 SASEGT, per germline. This CDR3 contains 15 residues. Trimming removed 5 bases from V and 6 bases from J; junction bases left unmatched: 8.

V usage is TRBV7-2 and J usage is TRBJ2-3; unclear D gene. The CDR3 consists of 14 residues. CDR1 and CDR2 (germline): SGHTA, FQGNSA. V was trimmed by 2 bases and J by 6 bases, leaving 12 bases between them. The CDR3 region is CASSLQSEVDTQYF. CDR3 nucleotide sequence: TGTGCCAGCAGCTTACAGTCAGAAGTGGATACGCAGTATTTT.

The chain joins TRBV6-1 to TRBJ2-7, with TRBD1 matching over 8 bases. CDR3 length: 15 residues. After removal of 4 bases from V and 1 base from J, the junction contained 6 bases not matched to a gene. Germline V CDR1 and CDR2: MNHNS, SASEGT. The CDR3 region is CASSGRGQVSYEQYF. For the CDR3, the DNA is TGTGCCAGCAGTGGGAGGGGACAGGTTTCCTACGAGCAGTACTTC.

The rearrangement links TRBV14 to TRBJ1-2; the D gene is possibly TRBD1 (5 bases). The CDR3 is 16 amino acids. Trimming stripped 3 bases from V and 3 bases from J, with 17 bases between. Germline CDR1 SGHDN, CDR2 FVKESK. CDR3 region: CASSHMVRVVYYGYTF. As DNA, the CDR3 is TGTGCCAGCAGCCATATGGTCAGGGTAGTATACTATGGCTACACCTTC.

This clone was seen just once. The chain recombines TRBV19 with TRBJ2-5; D is perhaps TRBD1 (6 bases). The CDR3 is 12 amino acids. V lost 6 bases and J lost 7, with 12 bases in between. Germline CDR1 reads LNHDA; CDR2 reads SQIVND (reference sequence). Here the CDR3 reads CASRTGLGTQYF. The CDR3 DNA is TGTGCCAGTAGGACAGGTTTGGGGACCCAGTACTTC.

There are a few counts of this clone. The rearrangement joins TRBV19 to TRBJ2-3; TRBD2 is a possible D gene (6 bases). CDR1 and CDR2 from the germline V gene are LNHDA and SQIVND (reference sequence). The V gene lost 6 bases and the J gene lost 9 bases, with 13 bases spanning the gap. The CDR3 is made up of 12 amino acids. CDR3 amino acids: CASSDTGVTQYF. For the CDR3, the DNA is TGTGCCAGTAGCGATACGGGGGTCACGCAGTATTTT.